A single sample gave rise to the 27 T cell receptor beta chains below, sequenced in a study of T-cell reconstitution after alpha-beta-depleted transplantation in children. Unique molecular identifiers were used to barcode this TCRbeta library. TCRdb re-analysed the PCR reads in MiXCR, keeping a single row per CDR3 protein. Of about 980,000 distinct CDR3 sequences in the sample, around 30% were seen once. The sequenced sample was PBMCs, mostly from graft donor cells, obtained 360 days after TCRalphabeta/CD19-depleted stem cell transplant. These receptors were obtained from a boy younger than two who had a stem cell transplant for SCID, so the T cells may come from the graft donor.

The chain employs TRBV4-1 and TRBJ2-2; D is undetermined. The CDR3 sequence is 15 residues long. Germline CDR1 and CDR2: MGHRA and YSYEKL. The germline V and J ends were trimmed by 0 bases and 3 bases, with 8 bases remaining between them. The CDR3 region is CASSQESRYTGELFF. The DNA of the CDR3 is TGCGCCAGCAGCCAAGAGAGCAGATACACCGGGGAGCTGTTTTTT.

The J gene is TRBJ2-1, the V gene TRBV7-8; 7 nucleotides align to TRBD1. The trim removed 4 bases at V and 0 bases at J, leaving 15 bases unmatched. From germline, CDR1 is SGHVS and CDR2 FQNEAQ. The CDR3 sequence is 19 residues long. The CDR3 region has the DNA TGTGCCAGCAGCTCGGACCTCTGGGACAGAGAAAGCTCCTACAATGAGCAGTTCTTC. It translates to CASSSDLWDRESSYNEQFF.

The chain is built from TRBV29-1 and TRBJ1-6; TRBD1 is a possible D gene (5 bases). The germline V and J ends were trimmed by 6 bases and 10 bases, with 16 bases remaining between them. CDR3 length: 13 amino acids. Germline V lookup: CDR1 SQVTM, CDR2 ANQGSEA. The CDR3 DNA is TGCAGCGTCCGCGACGGGGGAGGATCACCCCTCCACTTT. Its translation: CSVRDGGGSPLHF. Full variable domain (outside the CDR3, taken from reference TRBV29-1 and TRBJ1-6): SAVISQKPSRDICQRGTSLTIQCQVDSQVTMMFWYRQQPGQSLTLIATANQGSEATYESGFVIDKFPISRPNLTFSTLTVSNMSPEDSSIYLCSVRDGGGSPLHFGNGTRLTVT.

This clonotype turned up a few times. The chain employs TRBV5-1 and TRBJ2-5, with D possibly being TRBD1 (6 bases). Between the trimmed V and J ends, which lost 3 bases and 2 bases, there was a span of 11 bases. This CDR3 spans 14 amino acids. Germline assignment: CDR1 SGHRS and CDR2 YFSETQ. CDR3: CASSSWTEQETQYF. CDR3 nucleotide sequence: TGCGCCAGCAGCTCGTGGACAGAACAAGAGACCCAGTACTTC.

The CDR3 sequence is CASSFFGSGGPKETQYF. DNA of the CDR3: TGCGCCAGCAGCTTTTTCGGGAGCGGGGGGCCGAAAGAGACCCAGTACTTC. The genes are TRBV5-1 and TRBJ2-5; the match to TRBD2 covers 9 bases. Germline V gene sequence: CDR1 SGHRS, CDR2 YFSETQ. Trimming took 2 bases from V and 3 from J; bases not matched to a gene: 11. The CDR3 loop spans 17 amino acids.

This clonotype has a handful of counts. The chain recombines TRBV6-1 with TRBJ1-5; no firm D call. CDR1 MNHNS and CDR2 SASEGT come from the germline V gene. The ends were cut back, 6 bases at V and 5 bases at J, with 8 bases in the middle. The CDR3 is 12 amino acids. In DNA, the CDR3 is TGTGCCAGCAGAGGTCTCGATCAGCCCCAGCATTTT. Translating it yields CASRGLDQPQHF.

The rearrangement links TRBV20-1 to TRBJ2-2; D is perhaps TRBD1 (5 bases). Trimming took 5 bases from V and 4 from J, leaving 14 bases between them. CDR3 length: 14 amino acids. From germline, CDR1 is DFQATT and CDR2 SNEGSKA (reference sequence). In DNA, the CDR3 is TGCAGTGCTCAGCTAGGGGAAATCACCGGGGAGCTGTTTTTT. Translating gives CSAQLGEITGELFF.

This clonotype was recorded many times. One end of the junction does not line up with germline, which may come from a read error. The V and J genes are TRBV5-1 and TRBJ2-1; possible D gene TRBD1, 5 bases. The CDR3 covers 15 residues. Germline V gene data show CDR1 as SGHRS and CDR2 as YFSETQ. CDR3: CASSLGQNSYNEQFF. The CDR3 DNA reads as TGTGCCAGCAGTTTAGGACAAAACTCCTACAATGAGCAGTTCTTC.

This chain joins TRBV28 and TRBJ1-1, with D possibly TRBD1 on 5 matching bases. The CDR3 extends over 16 amino acids. Germline V gene data show CDR1 as MDHEN and CDR2 as SYDVKM. V was pared by 5 bases and J by 1 base, with 17 bases between. CDR3: CASSPWGTGQNTEAFF. In DNA, the CDR3 is TGTGCCAGCAGTCCCTGGGGGACGGGGCAGAACACTGAAGCTTTCTTT.

This clonotype was counted only a few times. This sequence joins TRBV15 and TRBJ1-5; 9 bases fit TRBD1. The CDR3 has 17 amino acids. V shed 0 bases and J 5 bases; nucleotides not matched to a gene: 8. Germline V gives CDR1 LNHNV, CDR2 YYDKDF (reference sequence). In nucleotides, the CDR3 is TGTGCCACCAGCAGAGATGGGGGACAGGGAACGTATCAGCCCCAGCATTTT. Its protein product is CATSRDGGQGTYQPQHF. The variable domain in full, completed from reference TRBV15 and TRBJ1-5, reads DAMVIQNPRYQVTQFGKPVTLSCSQTLNHNVMYWYQQKSSQAPKLLFHYYDKDFNNEADTPDNFQSRRPNTSFCFLDIRSPGLGDTAMYLCATSRDGGQGTYQPQHFGDGTRLSIL.

This clonotype was seen a handful of times. The chain employs TRBV20-1 and TRBJ2-2; D possibly corresponds to TRBD2 (5 bases). V lost 3 bases to trimming and J lost 1 base, with 9 bases between them. The germline V gene encodes CDR1 DFQATT and CDR2 SNEGSKA (reference sequence). The CDR3 runs to 14 residues. CDR3 sequence reads: CSARSTRNTGELFF. The CDR3 DNA reads TGCAGTGCTAGGAGTACTAGGAACACCGGGGAGCTGTTTTTT.

This sequence joins TRBV5-1 and TRBJ2-3, with 8 bases aligning to TRBD2. The germline V gene encodes CDR1 SGHRS and CDR2 YFSETQ. The CDR3 length is 15 residues. V was pared by 3 bases and J by 5 bases, with 8 bases of the junction left unmatched. DNA for the CDR3: TGCGCCAGCAGCTCACCCGGGACTAGGGGAGATACGCAGTATTTT. Protein: CASSSPGTRGDTQYF.

This chain uses TRBV4-3 with TRBJ1-5; TRBD1 might be the D (5 bases). The length of the CDR3 is 17 residues. V was cut by 3 bases and J by 2 bases, with 17 bases left in between. Germline CDR1 LGHNA, CDR2 YSLEER. CDR3 loop: CASSQDLGVRGNQPQHF. The CDR3 DNA sequence: TGCGCCAGCAGCCAGGATTTGGGGGTTAGGGGCAATCAGCCCCAGCATTTT.

This clonotype was detected only a few times. V gene TRBV7-2 combines with J gene TRBJ2-5; weak D call: TRBD1 (6 bases). The length of the CDR3 is 16 residues. The germline V and J ends were trimmed by 5 bases and 0 bases, with 16 bases remaining between them. Looked up from germline, CDR1 is SGHTA and CDR2 is FQGNSA. CDR3: CASSRPTGAYQETQYF. The DNA for the CDR3 is TGTGCCAGCAGCCGACCGACAGGAGCGTACCAAGAGACCCAGTACTTC.

This clonotype was picked up a small number of times. The chain has TRBV12-3 or TRBV12-4 and TRBJ2-3; D remains unclear. This CDR3 spans 11 amino acids. The V end lost 6 bases, the J end lost 6 bases, and 7 bases lay between the germline ends. The CDR3 here is CASSSLDTQYF. For the CDR3, the DNA is TGTGCCAGCAGCTCTCTGGATACGCAGTATTTT.

The chain is built from TRBV28 and TRBJ2-4; D possibly corresponds to TRBD2 (5 bases). The germline V gene encodes CDR1 MDHEN and CDR2 SYDVKM. The CDR3 extends over 13 amino acids. The V gene lost 6 bases and the J gene lost 2 bases, with 8 bases spanning the gap. In DNA form, the CDR3 reads TGTGCCAGCAGCCGGAGGACCAAAAACATTCAGTACTTC. It encodes CASSRRTKNIQYF.

The chain has TRBV2 and TRBJ1-1; D ambiguous. Germline V gene lookup returns CDR1 SNHLY and CDR2 FYNNEI. Trimming stripped 4 bases from V and 3 bases from J, with 6 bases between. The length of the CDR3 is 12 residues. Here the CDR3 DNA reads TGTGCCAGCAGTGGAGATTACACTGAAGCTTTCTTT. It yields the protein CASSGDYTEAFF.

This clonotype was seen a few times. The chain is built from TRBV4-2 and TRBJ2-2; D perhaps matches TRBD2 (7 bases). The CDR3 spans 16 residues. The ends were cut back, 0 bases at V and 12 bases at J, with 20 bases in the middle. CDR1 is LGHNA, CDR2 YNFKEQ, per germline. As DNA, the CDR3 is TGTGCCAGCAGCCAAGATAGGGGGGGCCCGAACCCGAAGCTGTTTTTT. Translation gives CASSQDRGGPNPKLFF.

The chain links TRBV20-1 to TRBJ2-3; the match to TRBD2 covers 11 bases. This CDR3 is 15 amino acids long. V was pared by 6 bases and J by 6 bases, with 11 bases of the junction left unmatched. Germline assignment: CDR1 DFQATT and CDR2 SNEGSKA (reference sequence). The CDR3 region has the DNA TGCAGTGCAAAGCTAGCGGGGGGTATCGCGGATACGCAGTATTTT. The encoded protein is CSAKLAGGIADTQYF.

At least ten counts were recorded for this clonotype. The V and J genes are TRBV20-1 and TRBJ2-5; D unresolved. Germline V CDR1 and CDR2: DFQATT, SNEGSKA (reference sequence). The V gene lost 1 base and the J gene lost 2 bases, with 8 bases spanning the gap. The CDR3 runs 13 residues. The CDR3 loop reads CSARGPAQETQYF. The CDR3 DNA reads TGCAGTGCTAGAGGTCCAGCACAAGAGACCCAGTACTTC.

This clonotype has a handful of counts. The CDR3, as DNA: TGTGCCAGCAGTGAATATCGAGACAGGGGCTCTGGGGCCAACGTCCTGACTTTC. As protein: CASSEYRDRGSGANVLTF. The rearrangement links TRBV25-1 to TRBJ2-6; 8 nucleotides align to TRBD1. V gave up 0 bases and J gave up 0 bases; unmatched junction bases: 4. In germline, CDR1 is MGHDK, CDR2 SYGVNS. The CDR3 is made up of 18 amino acids.

This clonotype was seen a handful of times. V gene TRBV9 combines with J gene TRBJ1-1, with D perhaps matching TRBD1 (6 bases). CDR3 length: 14 amino acids. The V and J ends lost 3 bases and 0 bases respectively, with 9 bases between them. Germline V lookup: CDR1 SGDLS, CDR2 YYNGEE. CDR3 nucleotides: TGTGCCAGCAGCGGGAACAGGGTGAACACTGAAGCTTTCTTT. Protein product: CASSGNRVNTEAFF.

In this sample, this clonotype turned up a few times. This chain links TRBV5-1 with TRBJ2-1; D is unresolved. Germline V gives CDR1 SGHRS, CDR2 YFSETQ. Trimming stripped 4 bases from V and 0 bases from J, with 11 bases between. The CDR3 consists of 15 residues. DNA of the CDR3: TGCGCCAGCAGCCCCGGAGCTTACTCCTACAATGAGCAGTTCTTC. Amino acid sequence: CASSPGAYSYNEQFF. Looking up the rest from reference TRBV5-1 and TRBJ2-1 gives the full variable domain: KAGVTQTPRYLIKTRGQQVTLSCSPISGHRSVSWYQQTPGQGLQFLFEYFSETQRNKGNFPGRFSGRQFSNSRSEMNVSTLELGDSALYLCASSPGAYSYNEQFFGPGTRLTVL.

This clonotype has just a few counts. The V and J genes are TRBV29-1 and TRBJ1-2; TRBD1 agrees at 12 bases. Germline V gives CDR1 SQVTM, CDR2 ANQGSEA. This CDR3 has 13 residues. V dropped 6 bases and J dropped 2; count of bases not matched to a gene: 1. The CDR3 DNA reads TGCAGCGTAGGGACAGGGGGCAACTATGGCTACACCTTC. This translates into CSVGTGGNYGYTF.

In this sample, this clonotype turned up a few times. The CDR3 nucleotides are TGCAGTGCTAGACAGGGGTTCACTGAAGCTTTCTTT. Translating gives CSARQGFTEAFF. This sequence joins TRBV20-1 and TRBJ1-1; a weak D match, TRBD1 (6 bases). Trimming cost V 2 bases and J 4 bases, with 8 bases left between them. Germline V gives CDR1 DFQATT, CDR2 SNEGSKA (reference sequence). The CDR3 sequence is 12 residues long.

V is TRBV9 and J is TRBJ2-3; no reliable D call. The CDR3 covers 13 residues. Trimming shortened V by 4 bases and J by 4 bases, and 10 bases separated the two germline ends. Per the germline V gene, CDR1 is SGDLS and CDR2 is YYNGEE. The CDR3 DNA sequence: TGTGCCAGCAGCAATGGACCCGCAGATACGCAGTATTTT. Its translation is CASSNGPADTQYF.

This clonotype was counted a few times. CDR3 in DNA: TGTGCCAGTAGTATTCTAGGGACGGGCAACACTGAAGCTTTCTTT. Protein product: CASSILGTGNTEAFF. The chain is built from TRBV19 and TRBJ1-1; perhaps TRBD1 as D (5 bases). This CDR3 region has 15 residues. The germline V and J ends were trimmed by 3 bases and 2 bases, with 13 bases remaining between them. Per the germline V gene, CDR1 is LNHDA and CDR2 is SQIVND (reference sequence).